Sequencing of this T cell receptor (beta chain) was carried out in a study of T cells in narcolepsy. The overall study: Healthy controls were enrolled alongside patients with narcolepsy type 1 or type 2. General study results and limits: Same-patient CSF and blood CD4+ T cell clonotypes included HCRT-specific and TRIB2-specific autoreactive ones.

Data came from immunoSEQ multiplex PCR; TCRdb stores just in-frame clones and leaves some out. The sample includes 27,000 or so clones, around 86% seen only once; the top ten take around 1.1%. This clone was observed a few times. The target antigen is unknown. CDR1 is KGHSH and CDR2 is LQKENI in the germline V gene. The length of the CDR3 is 16 residues. Trimming left V 6 bases short and J 5 bases short, with 22 bases between. V is TRBV18 and J is TRBJ1-1; tentative D call: TRBD1 (5 bases). Sequencing was performed on CD45RA- memory CD4+ T cells from PBMCs. The clonotype originates from a human donor with narcolepsy. The CDR3 coding sequence is TGTGCCAGCTCCGTTTATCCTCCCAGGGTGGGGACTGAAGCTTTCTTT. It is translated as CASSVYPPRVGTEAFF.